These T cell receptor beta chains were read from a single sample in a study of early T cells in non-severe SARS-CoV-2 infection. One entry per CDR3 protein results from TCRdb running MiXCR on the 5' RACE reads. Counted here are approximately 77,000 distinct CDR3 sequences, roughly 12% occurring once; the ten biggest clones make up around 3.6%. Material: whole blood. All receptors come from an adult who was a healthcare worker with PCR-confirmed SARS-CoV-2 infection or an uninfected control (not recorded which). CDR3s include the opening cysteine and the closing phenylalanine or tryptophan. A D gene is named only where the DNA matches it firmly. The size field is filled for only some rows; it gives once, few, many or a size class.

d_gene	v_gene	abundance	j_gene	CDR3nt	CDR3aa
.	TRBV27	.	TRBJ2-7	TGTGCCAGCAGTTTACTTTCAGGGTCCTACGAGCAGTACTTC	CASSLLSGSYEQYF
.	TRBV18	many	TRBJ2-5	TGTGCCAGCTCAGCCGGCCAGCAAGAGACCCAGTACTTC	CASSAGQQETQYF
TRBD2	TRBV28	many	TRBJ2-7	TGTGCCAGCAGTTTAGGGGGGGACGAGCAGTACTTC	CASSLGGDEQYF
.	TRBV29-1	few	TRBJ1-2	TGCAGCGTTGATTTCAGGGACGACTATGGCTACACCTTC	CSVDFRDDYGYTF
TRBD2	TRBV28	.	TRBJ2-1	TGTGCCAGCAGACCTACCGGGACTAGTCACTCCAATGAGCAGTTCTTC	CASRPTGTSHSNEQFF
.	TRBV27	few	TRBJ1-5	TGTGCCAGCAGTTTTGGACATTTT	CASSFGHF
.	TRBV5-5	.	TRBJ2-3	TGTGCCAGCAGCTTGGCCCCGAGAGAGACAGATACGCAGTATTTT	CASSLAPRETDTQYF
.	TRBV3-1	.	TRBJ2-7	TGTGCCAGCAGCCCCTTCCGGGGGCCCTACGAGCAGTACTTC	CASSPFRGPYEQYF
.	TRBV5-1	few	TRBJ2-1	TGCGCCAGCAGCGTCCAGGATGAGGGCGATGAGCAGTTCTTC	CASSVQDEGDEQFF
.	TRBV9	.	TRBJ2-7	TGTGCCAGCAGCTCCAGTGAAGGCGAGCAGTACTTC	CASSSSEGEQYF
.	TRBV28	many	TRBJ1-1	TGTGCCAGCAGTTTAAGGCCAGCTCCTGAAGCTTTCTTT	CASSLRPAPEAFF
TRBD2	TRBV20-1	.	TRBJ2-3	TGCAGTGCCCTTCAACTAGCGGGAGGGCCTTTGAGCACAGATACGCAGTATTTT	CSALQLAGGPLSTDTQYF
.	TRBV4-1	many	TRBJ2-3	TGCGCCAGCAGCCAAGGGCCCCCTGGCACAGATACGCAGTATTTT	CASSQGPPGTDTQYF
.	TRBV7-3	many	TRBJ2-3	TGTGCCAGCAGCTTTCGGCTACCCCCCATTTGGGCAGATACGCAGTATTTT	CASSFRLPPIWADTQYF
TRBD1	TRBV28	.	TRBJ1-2	TGTGCCAGCAGTCCCGACAGGGTCTATGGCTACACCTTC	CASSPDRVYGYTF
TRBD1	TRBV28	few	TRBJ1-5	TGTGCCAGCAGTTACAACAGGGGGCATCAGCCCCAGCATTTT	CASSYNRGHQPQHF
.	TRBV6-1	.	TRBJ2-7	TGTGCCAGCAGCGGACGGAGCTACGAGCAGTACTTC	CASSGRSYEQYF
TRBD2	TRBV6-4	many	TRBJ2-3	TGTGCCAGCAGTGAAGTAGCGGGGACCACAGATACGCAGTATTTT	CASSEVAGTTDTQYF
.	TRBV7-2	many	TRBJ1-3	TGTGCCAGCAGCTTAGCAGGGCGGGGGCAAGACACCATATATTTT	CASSLAGRGQDTIYF
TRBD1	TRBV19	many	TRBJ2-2	TGTGCCAGTAGTTTGCAGGGGGCAACCGGGGAGCTGTTTTTT	CASSLQGATGELFF
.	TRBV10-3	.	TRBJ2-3	TGTGCCATCCAAGGGGGCACAGATACGCAGTATTTT	CAIQGGTDTQYF
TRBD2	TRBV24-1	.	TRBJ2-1	TGTGCCACCAGTGATCCGACTAGCGGGAGTTTCCATGAGCAGTTCTTC	CATSDPTSGSFHEQFF
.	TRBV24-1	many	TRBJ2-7	TGTGCCACCGGCACAGGGTCCGACTACGAGCAGTACTTC	CATGTGSDYEQYF
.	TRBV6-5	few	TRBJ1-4	TGTGCCAGCAGTTTACAGCACCCTAATGAAAAACTGTTTTTT	CASSLQHPNEKLFF
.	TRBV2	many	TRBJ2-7	TGTGCCAGCAGCGCCCCGGGACCTCACGAGCAGTACTTC	CASSAPGPHEQYF
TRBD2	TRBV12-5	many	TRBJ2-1	TGTGCTAGTGCCGATACTAGCGGGAGTACCAATGAGCAGTTCTTC	CASADTSGSTNEQFF
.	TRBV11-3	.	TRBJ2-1	TGTGCCAGCAGCTCCACCCACAGCGACAATGAGCAGTTCTTC	CASSSTHSDNEQFF
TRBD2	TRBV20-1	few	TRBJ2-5	TGCAGTGCACTTGCCGGGACTAGTAGGAATCGAGAGACCCAGTACTTC	CSALAGTSRNRETQYF
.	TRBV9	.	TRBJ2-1	TGTGCCAGCAGCCTCCGGGACAAGTACAATGAGCAGTTCTTC	CASSLRDKYNEQFF
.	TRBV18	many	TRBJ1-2	TGTGCCAGCTCACCCCTGGGCCAGGGTAAAAGAGAGGGCAACTATGGCTACACCTTC	CASSPLGQGKREGNYGYTF
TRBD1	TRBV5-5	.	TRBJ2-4	TGTGCCAGCAGCTTGGCCGATGGACAGGTGGTAGCCAAAAACATTCAGTACTTC	CASSLADGQVVAKNIQYF
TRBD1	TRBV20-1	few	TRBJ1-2	TGCAGTGCTAGAGGGGGTTACAGGGGACGCGGCGACTACACCTTC	CSARGGYRGRGDYTF
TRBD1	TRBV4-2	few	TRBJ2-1	TGTGCCAGCAGCCAAGGACAGGGGGATACCAATGAGCAGTTCTTC	CASSQGQGDTNEQFF
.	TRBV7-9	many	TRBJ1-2	TGTGCCAGCAGCTTTGGGGGATTTGGCTATGGCTACACCTTC	CASSFGGFGYGYTF
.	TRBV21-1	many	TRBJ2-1	TGTGCCAGCAGCAAAGCGTATCACGGGAGTCTCCCCTCCTACAATGAGCAGTTCTTC	CASSKAYHGSLPSYNEQFF
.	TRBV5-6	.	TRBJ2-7	TGTGCCAGCAGCACCGGACGGGTATACGAGCAGTACTTC	CASSTGRVYEQYF
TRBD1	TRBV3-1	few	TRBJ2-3	TGTGCCAGCAGCCCTTACCGACAGGGCAGCACAGATACGCAGTATTTT	CASSPYRQGSTDTQYF
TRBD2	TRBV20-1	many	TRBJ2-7	TGCAGTGCTAGAGATGAGGGGACTAGCGTCTCCTACGAGCAGTACTTC	CSARDEGTSVSYEQYF
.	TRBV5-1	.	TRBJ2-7	TGCGCCAGCAGCTTGGGATCAGAGGGAAACGAGCAGTACTTC	CASSLGSEGNEQYF
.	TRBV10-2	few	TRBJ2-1	TGCGCCAGCAAAGCGGCCTCCTACAATGAGCAGTTCTTC	CASKAASYNEQFF
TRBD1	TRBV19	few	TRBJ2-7	TGTGCCAGTAGTACACAGGGGGCATGGGAGCAGTACTTC	CASSTQGAWEQYF
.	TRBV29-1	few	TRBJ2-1	TGCAGCGGGTTATCGGTCAATCTAGTGGAGCGGCAGTTCTTC	CSGLSVNLVERQFF
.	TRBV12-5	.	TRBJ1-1	TGTGCTAGTGGTGTAGGGGTCCGGAACACTGAAGCTTTCTTT	CASGVGVRNTEAFF
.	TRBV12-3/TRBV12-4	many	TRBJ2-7	TGTGCCAGCAGTTTTTCGGGGACTTACGAGCAGTACTTC	CASSFSGTYEQYF
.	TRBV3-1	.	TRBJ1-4	TGTGCCAGCAGCCAAGTCGTGGATGAAAAACTGTTTTTT	CASSQVVDEKLFF
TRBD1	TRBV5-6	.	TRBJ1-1	TGTGCCAGCAGCTTAAGGACAGGAAACACTGAAGCTTTCTTT	CASSLRTGNTEAFF
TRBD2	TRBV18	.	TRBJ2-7	TGTGCCAGCTCACCTGGACTAGCGGGACACGGATACGAGCAGTACTTC	CASSPGLAGHGYEQYF
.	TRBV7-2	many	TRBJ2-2	TGTGCCAGCACCCGCTTCCTCAACACCGGGGAGCTGTTTTTT	CASTRFLNTGELFF
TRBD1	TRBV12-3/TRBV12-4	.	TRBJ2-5	TGTGCCAGCAGTTCCCGGACAGGGATGGAGACCCAGTACTTC	CASSSRTGMETQYF
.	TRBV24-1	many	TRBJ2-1	TGTGCCACCAGTGATTCCTGGGATGAGCAGTTCTTC	CATSDSWDEQFF
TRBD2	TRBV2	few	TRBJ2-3	TGTGCCAGCACCAAGACTAGCGGTTTCACAGATACGCAGTATTTT	CASTKTSGFTDTQYF